This TCR beta chain stems from a study of OX40 agonist ivuxolimab in advanced cancers. Study summary: Averaging 60 years in age, with a range of about 20 to 90, the cohort was approximately 84% male. Prior therapy, whether anti-PD-1, anti-PD-L1 or anti-CTLA-4, was allowed, and roughly 44% had some.

Assay used: immunoSEQ multiplex PCR; TCRdb lists only in-frame clones, some missing. The sample includes 65,000 to 75,000 clones, 82% of them seen just once. Germline V gene lookup returns CDR1 SNHLY and CDR2 FYNNEI. The V gene lost 5 bases and the J gene lost 4 bases, with 9 bases spanning the gap. The CDR3 is 13 amino acids. This receptor was obtained from an adult with an advanced solid tumor such as melanoma, head and neck, liver or kidney cancer. J is TRBJ2-1 and V is TRBV2; D not certain. The specimen was CD4+ or CD8+ T cells sorted from blood, collected in a trial of the OX40 agonist ivuxolimab. CDR3 residues: CASSRSAYNEQFF. For the CDR3, the DNA is TGTGCCAGCAGTCGCAGCGCGTACAATGAGCAGTTCTTC.